The clone carrying this TCR beta chain was seen only once. Its antigen is unknown. The data derive from a study of T cell responses to AZD1222 COVID-19 vaccine. Overall study results and limits: A rise in Spike-specific TCR breadth and depth followed two AZD1222 doses.

Second-dose schedules of about 4 or about 12 weeks were combined. V was trimmed by 1 base and J by 0 bases, leaving 8 bases between them. The CDR3 totals 15 residues. The germline V gene has CDR1 SGHAT and CDR2 FQNNGV. Assay: immunoSEQ multiplex PCR; the TCRdb copy retains only in-frame clones and omits some. The sample yields about 100,000 clones, more than 75% seen once. This sequence was found in an adult who received the AZD1222 COVID-19 vaccine. The sample in question was peripheral blood, obtained 28 days after the second AZD1222 dose. The chain couples TRBV11-2 to TRBJ2-3, with D perhaps TRBD2 (6 bases). The CDR3 nucleotides are TGTGCCAGCAGCTTAGCGGGGGAGAGCACAGATACGCAGTATTTT. Translation gives CASSLAGESTDTQYF. Variable domain in full (rest from reference TRBV11-2 and TRBJ2-3): EAGVAQSPRYKIIEKRQSVAFWCNPISGHATLYWYQQILGQGPKLLIQFQNNGVVDDSQLPKDRFSAERLKGVDSTLKIQPAKLEDSAVYLCASSLAGESTDTQYFGPGTRLTVL.